One and the same sample provided the 8 T cell receptor beta chains below, sequenced in a study of cytomegalovirus exposure and HLA in healthy donors. Both 60 Vbeta primers and 13 Jbeta primers went into the PCR. Sequenced by immunoSEQ multiplex PCR; TCRdb stores in-frame clones only, minus some. The repertoire holds 250,000 to 350,000 clones, with about 87% as singletons. The source material was PBMCs. The source is a woman aged 18-29 years in good health and CMV-seronegative.

The table lists this clone with a few counts. V and J are TRBV14 and TRBJ2-3, with a possible D match to TRBD2 (6 bases). The CDR3 is 14 residues long. Per the germline V gene, CDR1 is SGHDN and CDR2 is FVKESK. V lost 4 bases to trimming and J lost 0 bases, with 8 bases between them. CDR3 sequence reads: CASSRGVSTDTQYF. The CDR3 nucleotides are TGTGCCAGCAGCCGGGGGGTGAGCACAGATACGCAGTATTTT.

This clone was seen just once. The chain has TRBV7-8 and TRBJ2-7; tentatively, D is TRBD1 (6 bases). Germline-derived CDR1 and CDR2 are SGHVS and FQNEAQ. The CDR3 runs to 14 residues. Trimming took 1 base from V and 1 from J, leaving 8 bases between them. The CDR3 region is CASSLVGQSYEQYF. As DNA, the CDR3 is TGTGCCAGCAGCTTAGTAGGACAGTCCTACGAGCAGTACTTC.

This chain joins TRBV4-1 and TRBJ1-2, with D possibly matching TRBD1 (6 bases). This CDR3 comprises 13 residues. From germline, CDR1 is MGHRA and CDR2 YSYEKL. The ends were cut back, 0 bases at V and 8 bases at J, with 10 bases in the middle. In nucleotides, the CDR3 is TGCGCCAGCAGCCAAGAGGGTGGGGGCGGCTACACCTTC. It specifies CASSQEGGGGYTF.

The chain combines TRBV6-1 with TRBJ1-2; unclear D gene. CDR1 is MNHNS and CDR2 is SASEGT in the germline V gene. V was clipped by 0 bases and J by 12 bases, with 8 bases between them. The CDR3 covers 11 residues. The CDR3 loop is CASSEAPSNTF. CDR3 coding DNA: TGTGCCAGCAGTGAAGCGCCTTCTAACACCTTC.

The J gene is TRBJ1-5, the V gene TRBV6-1; no definite D call. From germline, CDR1 is MNHNS and CDR2 SASEGT. Trimming stripped 4 bases from V and 0 bases from J, with 10 bases between. This CDR3 comprises 15 residues. CDR3 protein: CASSASPYSNQPQHF. The CDR3 nucleotides read TGTGCCAGCAGTGCGAGCCCCTATAGCAATCAGCCCCAGCATTTT.

This sequence joins TRBV10-3 and TRBJ2-2, with 7 positions matching TRBD1. Germline lookup yields CDR1 ENHRY and CDR2 SYGVKD. This CDR3 comprises 12 residues. The J segment lost 4 bases and the V segment lost 8 bases, leaving 1 base of the junction unmatched. The CDR3 loop is CAIEGATGELFF. CDR3 bases: TGTGCCATCGAGGGGGCCACCGGGGAGCTGTTTTTT.

V is TRBV4-1 and J is TRBJ2-1, with 7 nucleotides matching TRBD2. Germline lookup yields CDR1 MGHRA and CDR2 YSYEKL. V gave up 4 bases and J gave up 0 bases; unmatched junction bases: 12. This CDR3 spans 18 amino acids. The CDR3 reads CASSRGPPAGISYNEQFF. The CDR3 region has the DNA TGCGCCAGCAGCCGAGGGCCTCCAGCGGGGATCTCCTACAATGAGCAGTTCTTC.

The chain recombines TRBV5-1 with TRBJ1-1, with 7 bases identical to TRBD1. Germline V gene lookup returns CDR1 SGHRS and CDR2 YFSETQ. This CDR3 region has 14 residues. The J segment lost 6 bases and the V segment lost 1 base, leaving 6 bases of the junction unmatched. This CDR3 is CASSLPGGLAEAFF. DNA for the CDR3: TGCGCCAGCAGCTTGCCAGGGGGTCTCGCTGAAGCTTTCTTT.